These 10 T cell receptor beta chains came from one sample sequenced in a study of low-dose radiotherapy and immunotherapy resistance in tumors. Primers used for first-strand cDNA, a TRAV- and TRBV-specific set, covered both alpha and beta chains. The TCRs were subjected to amplification over approximately 18 PCR cycles employing a constant-region primer in conjunction with a V-primer adapter. TCRdb fed the reads into MiXCR, producing one record per CDR3 protein. Of under 90,000 distinct CDR3 sequences listed, about a third were seen once; the top ten hold around 10%. Time point in this sample: before trial treatment. The input for sequencing was PBMCs, taken before treatment. The source is a female donor with ovarian cancer.

Comments on this clonotype: A read error is likely here: a far larger clone is one base away. V usage is TRBV6-2 or TRBV6-3 and J usage is TRBJ2-1, with 10 bases fitting TRBD1. The germline gives CDR1 MNHEY, CDR2 SVGEGT. CDR3 length: 15 amino acids. V gave up 5 bases and J gave up 10 bases; unmatched junction bases: 11. Here the CDR3 DNA reads TGTGCCAGCAGTGAACGGACAGGGGGTGTCTACGAGCAGTTCTTC. Translated: CASSERTGGVYEQFF.

This clonotype occurred many times. The chain joins TRBV2 to TRBJ1-1; perhaps TRBD1 as D (6 bases). The CDR3 has 12 amino acids. V gave up 5 bases and J gave up 8 bases, with 12 bases separating them. The germline CDR1 and CDR2 sequences are SNHLY and FYNNEI. CDR3 loop: CASSIGGVEAFF. The CDR3 nucleotides are TGTGCCAGCAGTATAGGGGGGGTAGAAGCTTTCTTT.

This clonotype has only a few counts. V usage is TRBV12-3 or TRBV12-4 and J usage is TRBJ1-1; a weak D match, TRBD1 (5 bases). This CDR3 spans 14 amino acids. Trimming shortened V by 6 bases and J by 1 base, and 12 bases separated the two germline ends. CDR3 sequence: CASSQGWPNTEAFF. The CDR3 DNA reads as TGTGCCAGCAGCCAGGGTTGGCCGAACACTGAAGCTTTCTTT.

This clonotype was recorded many times. The chain is built from TRBV6-4 and TRBJ2-3; D perhaps matches TRBD2 (6 bases). This CDR3 spans 14 amino acids. Germline lookup yields CDR1 MRHNA and CDR2 SNTAGT. Trimming removed 8 bases at V and 0 bases at J, with 12 bases between. CDR3 DNA: TGTGCCAGCTCGCGGGGCCCTAGCACAGATACGCAGTATTTT. Translating gives CASSRGPSTDTQYF.

This clonotype was seen many times. V is TRBV13 and J is TRBJ1-1; TRBD1 aligns across 7 bases. Germline V CDR1 and CDR2: PRHDT, FYEKMQ (reference sequence). This CDR3 has 15 residues. The ends lost 5 bases at V and 5 bases at J; junction bases unmatched: 11. The CDR3 sequence is CASSLPRGRNTEAFF. The CDR3 region has the DNA TGTGCCAGCAGCCTACCGAGGGGGCGAAATACTGAAGCTTTCTTT.

Concerning this clonotype itself: The DNA is omitted, as the CDR3 cannot be located on it reliably, and the CDR3 follows TCRdb's listing. The V gene is TRBV11-1, the J gene TRBJ2-2; TRBD1, the D gene given by the table, was not confirmed from the DNA. Per the germline V gene, CDR1 is SGHAT and CDR2 is FQDESV (reference sequence). The CDR3 is made up of 16 amino acids, end residues included. CDR3 amino acids: CASSPDRRRTGELFFF.

This clonotype was picked up many times. CDR3 DNA sequence: TGCGCCAGCAGCTTGTCGGGAGGGGTGAATGAGCAGTTCTTC. Its protein is CASSLSGGVNEQFF. This chain uses TRBV5-1 with TRBJ2-1, with 8 nucleotides matching TRBD2. This CDR3 is built from 14 residues. Per the germline V gene, CDR1 is SGHRS and CDR2 is YFSETQ. V lost 1 base to trimming and J lost 7 bases; unmatched junction nucleotides: 4.

This clonotype has a count of ten or more. The chain joins TRBV12-3 or TRBV12-4 to TRBJ1-1; the D is unclear. Trimming removed 3 bases from V and 5 bases from J, with 10 bases in between. The CDR3 consists of 13 residues. The CDR3 nucleotides read TGTGCCAGCAGTTTGAGTGCGACTACTGAAGCTTTCTTT. The encoded protein is CASSLSATTEAFF.

This clonotype was detected only once. The rearrangement uses TRBV11-2 and TRBJ2-1; 8 bases are shared with TRBD2. CDR1 is SGHAT, CDR2 FQNNGV, per germline. With 2 bases clipped from V and 8 bases from J, the junction kept 8 bases outside the gene matches. The CDR3 extends over 15 amino acids. The CDR3: CASSLRGSGADEQFF. The CDR3 DNA reads as TGTGCCAGCAGCTTAAGGGGTAGCGGGGCGGATGAGCAGTTCTTC.

Remarks on this clonotype: A far larger clone is just one base off, so this is likely a read error. V gene TRBV6-2 or TRBV6-3 combines with J gene TRBJ2-1, with TRBD1 identical over 7 bases. The CDR3 loop spans 16 amino acids. Trimming cost V 8 bases and J 10 bases; bases outside gene matches: 20. From germline, CDR1 is MNHEY and CDR2 SVGEGT. The chain's CDR3 is CASGQPRTGRFYEQFF. In DNA form, the CDR3 reads TGTGCCAGCGGCCAGCCCCGGACAGGAAGATTCTACGAGCAGTTCTTC.